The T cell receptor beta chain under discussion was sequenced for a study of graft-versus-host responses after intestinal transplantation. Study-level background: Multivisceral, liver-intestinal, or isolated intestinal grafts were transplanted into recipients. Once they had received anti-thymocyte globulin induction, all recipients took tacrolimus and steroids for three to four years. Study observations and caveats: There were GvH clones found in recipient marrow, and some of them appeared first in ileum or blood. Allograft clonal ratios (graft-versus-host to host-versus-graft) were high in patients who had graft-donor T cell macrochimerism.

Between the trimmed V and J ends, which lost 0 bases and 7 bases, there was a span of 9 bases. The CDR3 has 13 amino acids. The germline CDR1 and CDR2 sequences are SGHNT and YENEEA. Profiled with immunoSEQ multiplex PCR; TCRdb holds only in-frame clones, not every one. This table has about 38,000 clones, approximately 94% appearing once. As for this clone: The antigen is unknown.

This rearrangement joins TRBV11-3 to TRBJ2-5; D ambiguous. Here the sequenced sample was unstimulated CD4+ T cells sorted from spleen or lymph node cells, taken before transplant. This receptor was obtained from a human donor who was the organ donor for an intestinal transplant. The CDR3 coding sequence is TGTGCCAGCAGCTTAGATCCCGCTGGGACCCAGTACTTC. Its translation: CASSLDPAGTQYF.